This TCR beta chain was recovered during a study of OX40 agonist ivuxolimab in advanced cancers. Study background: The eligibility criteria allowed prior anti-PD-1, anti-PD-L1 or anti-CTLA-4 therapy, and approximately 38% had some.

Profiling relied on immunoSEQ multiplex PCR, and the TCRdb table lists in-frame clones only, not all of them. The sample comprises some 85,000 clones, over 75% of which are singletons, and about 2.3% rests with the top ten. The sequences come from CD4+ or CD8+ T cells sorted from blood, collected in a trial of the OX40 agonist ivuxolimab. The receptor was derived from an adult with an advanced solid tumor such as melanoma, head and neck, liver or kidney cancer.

The CDR3 coding sequence is TGTGCCAGCAGCCCACGTACGCGCTGGGCGGGGATAAAGCAAGAGACCCAGTACTTC. Protein sequence: CASSPRTRWAGIKQETQYF. This chain connects TRBV11-3 to TRBJ2-5; possible D gene TRBD2, 6 bases. Germline V gives CDR1 SGHNT, CDR2 YENEEA. V was cut by 5 bases and J by 2 bases, with 27 bases left in between. There are 19 residues in the CDR3.